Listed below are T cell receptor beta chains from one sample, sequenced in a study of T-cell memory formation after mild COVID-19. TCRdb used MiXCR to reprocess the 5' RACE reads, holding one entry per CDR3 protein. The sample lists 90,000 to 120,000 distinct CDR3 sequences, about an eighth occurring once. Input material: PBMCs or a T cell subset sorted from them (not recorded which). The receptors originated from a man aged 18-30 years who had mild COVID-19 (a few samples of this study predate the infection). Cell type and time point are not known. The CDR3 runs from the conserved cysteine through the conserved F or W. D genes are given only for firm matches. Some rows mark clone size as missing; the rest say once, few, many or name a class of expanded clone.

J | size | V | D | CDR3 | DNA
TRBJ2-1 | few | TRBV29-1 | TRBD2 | CSVEDGRGGLVGNEQFF | TGCAGCGTTGAAGATGGGCGGGGGGGCCTCGTAGGCAATGAGCAGTTCTTC
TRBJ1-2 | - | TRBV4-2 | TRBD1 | CASSQAIRQGGPPNYGYTF | TGTGCCAGCAGCCAAGCTATCCGACAGGGCGGCCCTCCTAACTATGGCTACACCTTC
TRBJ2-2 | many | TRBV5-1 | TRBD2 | CASSSGTSSAGELFF | TGCGCCAGCAGCTCCGGGACTAGCTCCGCCGGGGAGCTGTTTTTT
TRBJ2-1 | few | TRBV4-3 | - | CASSQDWATSWNEQFF | TGCGCCAGCAGCCAAGATTGGGCAACTAGTTGGAATGAGCAGTTCTTC
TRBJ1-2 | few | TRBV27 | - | CASSFRATLNYGYTF | TGTGCCAGCAGTTTTCGGGCGACCCTTAACTATGGCTACACCTTC
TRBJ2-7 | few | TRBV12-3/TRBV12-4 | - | CASSYGYEQYF | TGTGCCAGCAGTTACGGCTACGAGCAGTACTTC
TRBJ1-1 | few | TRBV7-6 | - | CASSPRKNTEAFF | TGTGCCAGCAGCCCACGTAAGAACACTGAAGCTTTCTTT
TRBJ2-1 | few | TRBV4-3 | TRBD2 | CASSQGSGGAVGNEQFF | TGCGCCAGCAGCCAAGGGAGCGGGGGGGCGGTTGGGAATGAGCAGTTCTTC
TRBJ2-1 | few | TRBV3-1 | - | CASSQDQGAAYNEQFF | TGTGCCAGCAGCCAAGATCAAGGGGCTGCCTACAATGAGCAGTTCTTC
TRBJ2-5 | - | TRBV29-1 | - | CSAESQGRQETQYF | TGCAGCGCAGAATCACAGGGACGCCAAGAGACCCAGTACTTC
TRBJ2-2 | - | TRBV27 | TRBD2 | CASRLAGGPGELFF | TGTGCCAGCAGACTAGCGGGGGGGCCTGGGGAGCTGTTTTTT
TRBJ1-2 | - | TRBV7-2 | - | CASRGGQNYGYTF | TGTGCCAGCAGAGGCGGACAGAACTATGGCTACACCTTC
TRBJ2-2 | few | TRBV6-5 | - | CASSYSRAGRELFF | TGTGCCAGCAGTTACTCCCGAGCAGGGCGGGAGCTGTTTTTT
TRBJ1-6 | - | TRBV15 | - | CATSRGQENSPLHF | TGTGCCACCAGCAGAGGACAGGAGAATTCACCCCTCCACTTT
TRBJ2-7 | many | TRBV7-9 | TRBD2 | CASSLAGGEREQYF | TGTGCCAGCAGCTTGGCCGGGGGGGAGCGCGAGCAGTACTTC
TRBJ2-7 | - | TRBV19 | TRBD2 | CASSLLAGASYEQYF | TGTGCCAGTAGTTTACTAGCGGGGGCATCCTACGAGCAGTACTTC
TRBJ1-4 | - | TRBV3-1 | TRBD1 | CASSQRGTGDFEKLFF | TGTGCCAGCAGCCAAAGAGGGACAGGGGATTTTGAAAAACTGTTTTTT
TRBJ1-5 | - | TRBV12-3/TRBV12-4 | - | CASSFQGQPQHF | TGTGCCAGCAGTTTTCAGGGTCAGCCCCAGCATTTT
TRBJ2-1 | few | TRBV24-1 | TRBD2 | CATQRGAYNEQFF | TGTGCCACCCAGCGGGGGGCTTACAATGAGCAGTTCTTC
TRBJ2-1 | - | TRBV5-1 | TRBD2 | CASSFLAGGDEQFF | TGCGCCAGCAGCTTTCTAGCGGGGGGTGATGAGCAGTTCTTC
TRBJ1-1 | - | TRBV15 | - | CATRPRVANTEAFF | TGTGCCACCAGGCCCAGAGTGGCGAACACTGAAGCTTTCTTT
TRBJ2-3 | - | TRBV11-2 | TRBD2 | CASNPTTGGHVDTQYF | TGTGCCAGCAACCCGACAACGGGGGGGCATGTAGATACGCAGTATTTT
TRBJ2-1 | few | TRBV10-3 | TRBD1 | CAISELSGQPYNEQFF | TGTGCCATCAGTGAGTTATCGGGACAGCCCTACAATGAGCAGTTCTTC
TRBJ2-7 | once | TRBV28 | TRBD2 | CATEAGDGYEQYF | TGTGCCACCGAAGCGGGGGACGGTTACGAGCAGTACTTC
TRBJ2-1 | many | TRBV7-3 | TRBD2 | CASSYEGTTIYNEQFF | TGTGCCAGCAGCTACGAGGGGACTACAATTTACAATGAGCAGTTCTTC
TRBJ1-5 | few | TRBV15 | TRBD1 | CATSRGDRYNQPQHF | TGTGCCACCAGCAGAGGGGACAGGTACAATCAGCCCCAGCATTTT
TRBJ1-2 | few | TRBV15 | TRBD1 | CATSRRTGGADGYTF | TGTGCCACCAGCAGACGAACAGGGGGCGCGGATGGCTACACCTTC
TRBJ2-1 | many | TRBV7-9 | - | CASSLVGDNEQFF | TGTGCCAGCAGCTTAGTAGGTGACAATGAGCAGTTCTTC
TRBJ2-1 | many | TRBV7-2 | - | CASSYGAAGTEQFF | TGTGCCAGCAGCTATGGAGCCGCAGGGACTGAGCAGTTCTTC
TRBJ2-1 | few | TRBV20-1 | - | CSAQSPTYNEQFF | TGCAGTGCTCAGTCCCCAACCTACAATGAGCAGTTCTTC
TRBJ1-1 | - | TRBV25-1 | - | CASGWANEAFF | TGTGCCAGCGGGTGGGCAAATGAAGCTTTCTTT
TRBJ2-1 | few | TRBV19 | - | CASSIPTLLNNEQFF | TGTGCCAGTAGTATTCCGACTCTTCTGAACAATGAGCAGTTCTTC
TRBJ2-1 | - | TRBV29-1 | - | CSVGSYQREQFF | TGCAGCGTTGGTTCATACCAAAGGGAGCAGTTCTTC
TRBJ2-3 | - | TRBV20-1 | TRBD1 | CSARDRGQGASPDTQYF | TGCAGTGCTAGAGATCGGGGACAGGGGGCCTCCCCAGATACGCAGTATTTT
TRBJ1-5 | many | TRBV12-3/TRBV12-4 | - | CASQGTAYQPQHF | TGTGCCAGCCAGGGGACGGCTTATCAGCCCCAGCATTTT
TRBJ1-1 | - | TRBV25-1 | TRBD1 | CATRQGLNTEAFF | TGTGCCACCCGACAGGGCCTGAACACTGAAGCTTTCTTT
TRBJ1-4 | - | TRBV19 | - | CASSMRVGEKLFF | TGTGCCAGTAGTATGAGGGTGGGGGAAAAACTGTTTTTT
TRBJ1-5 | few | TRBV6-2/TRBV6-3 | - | CASSRGASNQPQHF | TGTGCCAGCAGCAGGGGCGCTAGCAATCAGCCCCAGCATTTT
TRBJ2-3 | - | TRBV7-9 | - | CASGRDTPDTQYF | TGTGCCAGCGGCCGGGACACCCCAGATACGCAGTATTTT
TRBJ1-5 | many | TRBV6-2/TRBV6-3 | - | CASSPWDGSSNQPQHF | TGTGCCAGCAGCCCTTGGGACGGCAGTAGCAATCAGCCCCAGCATTTT